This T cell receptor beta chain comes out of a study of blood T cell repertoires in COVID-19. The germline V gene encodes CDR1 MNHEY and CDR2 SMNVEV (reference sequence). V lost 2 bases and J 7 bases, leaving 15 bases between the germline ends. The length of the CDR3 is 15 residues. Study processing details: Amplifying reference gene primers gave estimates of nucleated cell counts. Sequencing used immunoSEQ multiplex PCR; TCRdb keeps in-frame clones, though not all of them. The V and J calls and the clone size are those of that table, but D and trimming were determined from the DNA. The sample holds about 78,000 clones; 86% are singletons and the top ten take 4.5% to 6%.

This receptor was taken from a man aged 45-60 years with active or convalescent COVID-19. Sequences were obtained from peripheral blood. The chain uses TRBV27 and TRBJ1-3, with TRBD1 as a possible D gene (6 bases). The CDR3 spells CASSLTWQGTNTIYF. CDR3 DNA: TGTGCCAGCAGTTTAACCTGGCAGGGGACGAACACCATATATTTT.